This record looks at one T cell receptor beta chain sequence and its context. Its specific antigen is unknown. With a mouse as the source, gene names and germline sequences are drawn from the mouse. The read is 1 residue too short to cover the CDR3 end, so that end is filled in from the germline J gene. The germline V gene (reference sequence) sets CDR1 to LGHNA and CDR2 to YNLKQL. Its CDR3 holds 14 amino acids, cysteine through phenylalanine. Of the CDR3's DNA, 39 bases were read; they are in frame from base 1. Deletion took 0 bases off V and 3 bases off J, with a span of 7 bases between the germline ends. This record belongs to a study of tissue T cells after allogeneic stem cell transplantation (dated by TCRdb to 2022 to 2024). As for the study more broadly: Using research autopsies of patients with and without GVHD, plus mouse models of GVHD, the study profiled TCR beta repertoires across many tissues. The human arm was conducted as a prospective observational study, and neither blinding nor randomization was performed. What the research found in general, with its limitations: Within patients, how anatomically similar tissues were was a major factor shaping TCR repertoire composition, regardless of disease or transplant status. Only a few T cell clones appeared in more than one patient, yet motif-based clustering showed tissue-specific repertoire signatures that were shared between patients. Blood and spleen T cells captured only a limited portion of the TCR repertoire detected in tissues, in both patients and mice. The study did not establish which tissue TCRs were alloreactive or antigen-specific, and some clones may have been host cells that persisted. A small and clinically heterogeneous patient cohort was studied, and sampling depth was acknowledged as a limitation.

The time point label for this specimen denotes: mouse harvest day 14 after allogeneic transplant. Each mouse graft consisted of 10^7 T-cell-depleted bone marrow cells plus 10^6 splenic CD5+ T cells and was given by tail vein injection. To model GVHD in mice, a major MHC-mismatch B6 (H2b) into BALB/c (H2d) model was used, and tissues were profiled at day 7 or 14. On day 7 or 14 post-transplant, mouse tissues and retro-orbital blood were harvested with separate sterile tools for each animal, and livers were flushed beforehand. Before genomic DNA isolation with the DNeasy Blood & Tissue Kit, mouse tissues were minced using razor blades in buffered saline. Receptors were amplified or captured by the immunoSEQ multiplex PCR assay. Adaptive Biotechnologies performed the TCRbeta CDR3 sequencing at survey depth and reported CDR3 sequences, V/J genes, productive frequency and template counts. TCR beta CDR3 regions were amplified from genomic DNA instead of RNA. Regarding the original processing steps: Pairwise repertoire overlap between tissues was quantified with Jensen-Shannon divergence, where 1 means complete divergence and 0 identical. Tissues were clustered by single-linkage agglomerative hierarchical clustering of pairwise JSD values, and the clustering results were displayed as dendrograms. GLIPH2 was run on all patient samples with simulation_depth 1000, kmer_min_depth 3 and cdr3_length_cutoff 8, and groups with more than two unique CDR3s were retained. A standardized tissue-overlap score extrapolated Jaccard GLIPH-group overlap across patients to a standard repertoire size of 1000 clones. To look at how diversity was associated with clinical or experimental variables, linear mixed-effect models were used, with tissue treated as a fixed effect and individual treated as a random effect. TCRdb carries this immuneACCESS record with in-frame sequences only. Its versions omit some clonotypes, under half of them owing to an unresolved V gene in the studies checked, with the rest unexplained. The DNA was the basis for D and trimming; V, J and clone size are from that table. The sample table holds roughly 8,600 clones, of which 36% were seen once. Jointly, the top ten make up 4.5% to 5.5% of the sample.

This clonotype was sampled from a female BALB/c mouse given C57BL/6 T cells with graft-versus-host disease after an allogeneic hematopoietic cell transplant. Sample: skin. Here the chain combines TRBV5 and TRBJ2-4; a tentative D match to TRBD2 spans 6 bases. The CDR3 bases that were read are TGTGCCAGCAGCCAAGACTGGGGACAAAACACCTTGTAC. Its translation is CASSQDWGQNTLY. The whole CDR3 protein is CASSQDWGQNTLYF.